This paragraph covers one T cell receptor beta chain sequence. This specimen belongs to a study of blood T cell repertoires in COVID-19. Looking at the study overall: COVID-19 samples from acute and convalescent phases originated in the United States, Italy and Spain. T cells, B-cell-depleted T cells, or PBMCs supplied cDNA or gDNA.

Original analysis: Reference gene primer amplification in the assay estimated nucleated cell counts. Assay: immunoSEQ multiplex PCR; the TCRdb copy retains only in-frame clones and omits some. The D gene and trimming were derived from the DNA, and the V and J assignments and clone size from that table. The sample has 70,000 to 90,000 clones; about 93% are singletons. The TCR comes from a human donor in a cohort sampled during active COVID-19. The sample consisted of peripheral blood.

The CDR3: CSVGNRYNEQFF. The CDR3, as DNA: TGCAGCGTTGGCAACAGATACAATGAGCAGTTCTTC. J is TRBJ2-1 and V is TRBV29-1; D not certain. There are 12 residues in the CDR3. V lost 4 bases to trimming and J lost 4 bases, with 8 bases between them. Germline loops: CDR1 SQVTM, CDR2 ANQGSEA.